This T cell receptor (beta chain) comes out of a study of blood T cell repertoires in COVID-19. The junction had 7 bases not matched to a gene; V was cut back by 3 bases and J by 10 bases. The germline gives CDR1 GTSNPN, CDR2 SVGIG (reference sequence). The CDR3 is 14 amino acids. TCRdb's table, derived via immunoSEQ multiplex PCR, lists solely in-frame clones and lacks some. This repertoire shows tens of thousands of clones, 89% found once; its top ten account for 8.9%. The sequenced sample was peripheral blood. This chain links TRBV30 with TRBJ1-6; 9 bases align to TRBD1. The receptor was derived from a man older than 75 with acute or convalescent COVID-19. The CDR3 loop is CAWSLQGARSPLHF. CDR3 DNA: TGTGCCTGGAGCCTACAGGGGGCGCGGTCACCCCTCCACTTT.